This T cell receptor (beta chain) was sequenced in a study of OX40 agonist ivuxolimab in advanced cancers. Overall study results and limits: People who partly responded at 0.1-3.0 mg/kg had some of the least clonal expansion seen.

To note about this clone: The antigen is undetermined.

Trimming took 1 base from V and 3 from J, leaving 7 bases between them. Germline CDR1 and CDR2: GTSNPN and SVGIG (reference sequence). There are 12 residues in the CDR3. This table comes from immunoSEQ multiplex PCR, and its TCRdb copy is limited to in-frame clones, with some not included. The sample consists of tens of thousands of clones, around four fifths of them appearing once. Sequenced material: CD4+ or CD8+ T cells sorted from blood, taken in a trial of the OX40 agonist ivuxolimab. This sequence originates from an adult with an advanced solid tumor such as melanoma, head and neck, liver or kidney cancer. This rearrangement joins TRBV30 to TRBJ2-7; D ambiguous. The CDR3: CAWSGPDYEQYF. The CDR3 DNA reads TGTGCCTGGAGTGGTCCGGACTACGAGCAGTACTTC.